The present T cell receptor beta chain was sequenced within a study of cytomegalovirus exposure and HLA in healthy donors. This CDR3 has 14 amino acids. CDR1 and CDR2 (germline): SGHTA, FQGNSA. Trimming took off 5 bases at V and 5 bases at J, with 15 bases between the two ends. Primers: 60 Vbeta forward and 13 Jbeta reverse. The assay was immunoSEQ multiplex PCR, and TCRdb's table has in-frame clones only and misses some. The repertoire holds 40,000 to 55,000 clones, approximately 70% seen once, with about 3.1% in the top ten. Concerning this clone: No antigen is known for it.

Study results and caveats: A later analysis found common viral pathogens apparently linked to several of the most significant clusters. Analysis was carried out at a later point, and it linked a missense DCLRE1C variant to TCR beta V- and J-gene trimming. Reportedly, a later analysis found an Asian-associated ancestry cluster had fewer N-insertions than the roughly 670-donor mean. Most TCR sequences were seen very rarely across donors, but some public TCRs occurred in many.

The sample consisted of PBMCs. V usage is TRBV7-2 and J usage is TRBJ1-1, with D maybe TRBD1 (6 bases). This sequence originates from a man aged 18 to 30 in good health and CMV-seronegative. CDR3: CASSDAVQGTEAFF. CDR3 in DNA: TGTGCCAGCAGCGACGCGGTACAGGGTACTGAAGCTTTCTTT.